One sample yielded the 16 T cell receptor beta chains listed below, sequenced in a study of blood T cell repertoires in COVID-19. Produced via immunoSEQ multiplex PCR; TCRdb's table is partial and in-frame only. The data contain fewer than 80,000 clones, 70% to 90% of them singletons. The sample was peripheral blood. The receptors were gathered from a man under 40 with acute or convalescent COVID-19.

V usage is TRBV6-6 and J usage is TRBJ1-6; tentatively, D is TRBD1 (5 bases). Germline CDR1 and CDR2: MNHNY and SVGAGI (reference sequence). This CDR3 has 15 amino acids. V lost 0 bases and J 9 bases, leaving 12 bases between the germline ends. DNA for the CDR3: TGTGCCAGCAGTTACTCGAATAGCGGGGGTTCACCCCTCCACTTT. Its protein is CASSYSNSGGSPLHF.

The rearrangement joins TRBV11-2 to TRBJ2-2, with a weak D call TRBD1 (5 bases). V was clipped by 1 base and J by 4 bases, with 10 bases between them. In germline, CDR1 is SGHAT, CDR2 FQNNGV. CDR3 size: 15 residues. The CDR3 loop reads CASSLGQISTGELFF. The CDR3 region has the DNA TGTGCCAGCAGCTTAGGACAGATTTCCACCGGGGAGCTGTTTTTT.

The V and J genes are TRBV7-9 and TRBJ2-7; D gene uncertain. Germline V gene sequence: CDR1 SEHNR, CDR2 FQNEAQ (reference sequence). Deletions cut 1 base from V and 5 bases from J, with 9 bases between. There are 13 residues in the CDR3. CDR3 coding DNA: TGTGCCAGCAGCTTAGTTACTCCCCACGAGCAGTACTTC. Residues: CASSLVTPHEQYF.

The chain links TRBV3-1 (or the pseudogene TRBV3-2) to TRBJ2-5, with TRBD2 matching over 13 bases. The V gene end was trimmed by 6 bases and the J gene end by 5 bases; junction bases not matched to a gene: 9. CDR1 and CDR2 (germline): LGHDT, YNNKEL (reference sequence). CDR3 length: 16 amino acids. The CDR3 loop is CASRDGLAGVLETQYF. CDR3 sequence (DNA): TGTGCCAGCAGGGACGGACTAGCGGGAGTGCTGGAGACCCAGTACTTC.

This rearrangement joins TRBV5-6 to TRBJ2-7; 9 positions match TRBD1. Per germline, CDR1 SGHDT and CDR2 YYEEEE. The CDR3 is 17 residues long. J gave up 4 bases and V 0 bases, and 11 bases lay outside the gene matches. The CDR3 bases are TGTGCCAGCAGCTTGGCGCGGATCCGGGACAGGGCTTACGAGCAGTACTTC. Translation: CASSLARIRDRAYEQYF.

The chain uses TRBV5-4 and TRBJ2-4; the match to TRBD1 covers 10 bases. CDR1 and CDR2 (germline): SGHNT, YYREEE (reference sequence). This CDR3 contains 13 residues. V was clipped by 9 bases and J by 4 bases; unmatched bases: 4. The CDR3 DNA is TGTGCCACCAGGGACAGGGGTAAAAACATTCAGTACTTC. Translating it yields CATRDRGKNIQYF.

This clone was detected only a few times. This chain uses TRBV7-9 with TRBJ2-2; a weak D match, TRBD1 (6 bases). The CDR3 length is 17 residues. Trimming removed 6 bases from V and 6 bases from J, with 23 bases in between. From germline, CDR1 is SEHNR and CDR2 FQNEAQ (reference sequence). The CDR3 DNA follows: TGTGCCAGCAGTTCAAAGATTCCGGGACAATCCCCCGGGGAGCTGTTTTTT. It specifies CASSSKIPGQSPGELFF.

The chain carries TRBV18 and TRBJ2-3; tentative D call: TRBD1 (5 bases). The CDR3 is 16 residues long. V was clipped by 3 bases and J by 2 bases, with 15 bases between them. Germline V gene lookup returns CDR1 KGHSH and CDR2 LQKENI. The CDR3 sequence: CASSPGQVGPTDTQYF. CDR3 sequence (DNA): TGTGCCAGCTCACCGGGGCAGGTGGGCCCCACAGATACGCAGTATTTT. The full variable domain, completed using reference TRBV18 and TRBJ2-3, is NAGVMQNPRHLVRRRGQEARLRCSPMKGHSHVYWYRQLPEEGLKFMVYLQKENIIDESGMPKERFSAEFPKEGPSILRIQQVVRGDSAAYFCASSPGQVGPTDTQYFGPGTRLTVL.

CDR3 in amino acids: CASSGSGAYEQYF. CDR3 in DNA: TGTGCCAGCAGCGGGAGCGGTGCCTACGAGCAGTACTTC. The chain recombines TRBV7-2 with TRBJ2-7; tentatively, D is TRBD2 (5 bases). Deletions cut 5 bases from V and 2 bases from J, with 10 bases between. Germline V CDR1 and CDR2: SGHTA, FQGNSA. CDR3 length: 13 residues.

This clone is a singleton in its sample. V and J are TRBV28 and TRBJ1-5, with a weak D call TRBD1 (5 bases). The CDR3 length is 14 residues. CDR1 and CDR2 from the germline V gene are MDHEN and SYDVKM. With 7 bases removed from V and 6 bases from J, the gap between germline ends came to 16 bases. For the CDR3, the DNA is TGTGCCAGCAACACCGGGGGGGTAGGTCAGCCCCAGCATTTT. This encodes CASNTGGVGQPQHF.

The chain couples TRBV28 to TRBJ2-3, with D maybe TRBD2 (7 bases). Per the germline V gene, CDR1 is MDHEN and CDR2 is SYDVKM. Trimming pared 6 bases from V and 2 bases from J, leaving 21 bases between. This CDR3 region has 17 residues. The DNA of the CDR3 is TGTGCCAGCAGGGACACCGGGGGGCGGGAGTACACAGATACGCAGTATTTT. Translation: CASRDTGGREYTDTQYF.

This clone was picked up a small number of times. V and J are TRBV7-8 and TRBJ1-5; 7 positions match TRBD1. Germline CDR1 and CDR2: SGHVS and FQNEAQ. The CDR3 covers 14 residues. V lost 4 bases and J lost 3; bases outside the gene matches: 3. CDR3 nucleotides: TGTGCCAGCAGCTCGACAGGGTTCAATCAGCCCCAGCATTTT. It encodes CASSSTGFNQPQHF.

The rearrangement joins TRBV5-1 to TRBJ2-3; D is possibly TRBD2 (6 bases). The CDR3 is 16 amino acids. Trimming shortened V by 5 bases and J by 1 base, and 17 bases separated the two germline ends. The V gene's germline CDR1 is SGHRS and CDR2 YFSETQ. In DNA, the CDR3 is TGCGCCAGCAGGGAAGCGGCGGGAATGGGCACAGATACGCAGTATTTT. Translated, it gives CASREAAGMGTDTQYF.

V and J are TRBV7-9 and TRBJ2-7; TRBD1 might be the D (5 bases). The V gene lost 6 bases and the J gene lost 2 bases, with 20 bases spanning the gap. The CDR3 length is 16 residues. Germline CDR1 is SEHNR and CDR2 is FQNEAQ (reference sequence). The CDR3: CASSSTWQGPPYEQYF. CDR3 nucleotide sequence: TGTGCCAGCAGTTCAACGTGGCAGGGCCCACCCTACGAGCAGTACTTC.

The gene calls are TRBV6-2 or TRBV6-3 and TRBJ2-7; 7 nucleotides match TRBD2. V was pared by 2 bases and J by 0 bases, with 1 base of the junction left unmatched. Looked up from germline, CDR1 is MNHEY and CDR2 is SVGEGT. CDR3 length equals 14 residues. CDR3 region: CASSYGDYSYEQYF. Written as DNA, the CDR3 is TGTGCCAGCAGTTACGGGGACTACTCCTACGAGCAGTACTTC.

CDR3 coding DNA: TGTGCCAGCAGCTTGCTAGCGGCGACTAGCACAGATACGCAGTATTTT. It translates to CASSLLAATSTDTQYF. This sequence joins TRBV7-2 and TRBJ2-3; TRBD2 agrees at 7 bases. The CDR3 loop spans 16 amino acids. From germline, CDR1 is SGHTA and CDR2 FQGNSA. Losses at the gene ends were 3 bases for V and 0 bases for J; bases not matched to a gene: 6.